These 27 T cell receptor beta chains came from one sample sequenced in a study of long-term antiretroviral therapy in people with HIV. Investigators performed immunoSEQ version v3.0 at survey level. The repertoire was sequenced with immunoSEQ multiplex PCR; TCRdb's copy has only in-frame clones and lacks some. The table has 15,000 to 20,000 clones, about 80% seen once. Sequenced material: unsorted PBMCs, taken 2.2 years after starting antiretroviral therapy. All receptors derive from a middle-aged man with HIV.

The rearrangement uses TRBV2 and TRBJ1-1; D is unresolved. The CDR3 is 12 amino acids. Germline V gene data show CDR1 as SNHLY and CDR2 as FYNNEI. Trimming pared 8 bases from V and 1 base from J, leaving 8 bases between. For the CDR3, the DNA is TGTGCCAGCCTCGTCCAGAACACTGAAGCTTTCTTT. Its translation: CASLVQNTEAFF.

This chain joins TRBV7-9 and TRBJ2-7; 10 bases match TRBD2. Looked up from germline, CDR1 is SEHNR and CDR2 is FQNEAQ (reference sequence). With 11 bases clipped from V and 5 bases from J, the junction kept 12 bases outside the gene matches. The CDR3 is made up of 14 amino acids. The CDR3 DNA follows: TGTGCCGGTGGCCAGCGGGGGGGCTTCAACGAGCAGTACTTC. Protein: CAGGQRGGFNEQYF.

The chain combines TRBV6-5 with TRBJ2-5; D gene ambiguous. Germline CDR1 is MNHEY and CDR2 is SVGAGI. This CDR3 spans 14 amino acids. V lost 2 bases to trimming and J lost 0 bases, with 7 bases between them. CDR3 DNA: TGTGCCAGCAGTTACGCCGGGTACCAAGAGACCCAGTACTTC. Protein: CASSYAGYQETQYF.

V gene TRBV7-3 combines with J gene TRBJ2-1, with a possible D match to TRBD2 (7 bases). The CDR3 totals 16 residues. Trimming cost V 1 base and J 7 bases, with 17 bases left between them. Germline values: CDR1 SGHTA, CDR2 FQGTGA. The CDR3 loop is CASSLNRAGALNEQFF. The CDR3 bases are TGTGCCAGCAGCTTAAATCGTGCGGGGGCCCTAAATGAGCAGTTCTTC. Combining the CDR3 with reference TRBV7-3 and TRBJ2-1 gives the whole variable domain GAGVSQTPSNKVTEKGKYVELRCDPISGHTALYWYRQSLGQGPEFLIYFQGTGAADDSGLPNDRFFAVRPEGSVSTLKIQRTERGDSAVYLCASSLNRAGALNEQFFGPGTRLTVL.

This rearrangement joins TRBV5-1 to TRBJ2-7; D is perhaps TRBD2 (7 bases). This CDR3 is built from 14 residues. Germline lookup yields CDR1 SGHRS and CDR2 YFSETQ. V was cut by 4 bases and J by 2 bases, with 13 bases left in between. The CDR3 sequence is CASSPGGGPYEQYF. The CDR3 DNA is TGCGCCAGCAGCCCCGGCGGGGGCCCCTACGAGCAGTACTTC.

This chain joins TRBV28 and TRBJ1-5; no reliable D call. Germline loops: CDR1 MDHEN, CDR2 SYDVKM. This CDR3 comprises 15 residues. V shed 6 bases and J shed 0 bases, with 12 bases lying between them. CDR3 coding DNA: TGTGCCAGCAGCTATCATAGTTATAGCAATCAGCCCCAGCATTTT. Amino acids: CASSYHSYSNQPQHF.

This clone was seen a single time. The chain joins TRBV4-2 to TRBJ1-1; D perhaps matches TRBD1 (6 bases). V was trimmed by 5 bases and J by 1 base, leaving 17 bases between them. Germline V CDR1 and CDR2: LGHNA, YNFKEQ. This CDR3 has 16 amino acids. The chain's CDR3 is CASSLLGAGGNTEAFF. The CDR3 DNA is TGTGCCAGCAGCTTACTGGGGGCCGGAGGGAACACTGAAGCTTTCTTT.

CDR3 region: CASSVGVDQETQYF. CDR3 bases: TGTGCCAGCAGCGTAGGTGTGGACCAAGAGACCCAGTACTTC. The V and J genes are TRBV9 and TRBJ2-5; D is unresolved. Trimming stripped 0 bases from V and 0 bases from J, with 6 bases between. This CDR3 has 14 amino acids. CDR1 is SGDLS, CDR2 YYNGEE, per germline.

This chain uses TRBV7-8 with TRBJ2-5; TRBD2 matches at 13 bases. The CDR3 totals 17 residues. V lost 5 bases to trimming and J lost 2 bases; unmatched junction nucleotides: 8. Germline V gives CDR1 SGHVS, CDR2 FQNEAQ. The CDR3: CASSPILAGGTQETQYF. CDR3 coding DNA: TGTGCCAGCAGCCCGATACTAGCGGGAGGGACACAAGAGACCCAGTACTTC.

This chain connects TRBV7-2 to TRBJ2-7; 8 bases are a match to TRBD1. The V and J ends lost 3 bases and 6 bases, in that order; junction bases with no gene match: 7. The CDR3 is 14 amino acids. Per germline, CDR1 SGHTA and CDR2 FQGNSA. CDR3 loop: CASSFQGAVGEQYF. DNA of the CDR3: TGTGCCAGCAGCTTCCAGGGGGCGGTGGGCGAGCAGTACTTC. The full variable domain, in which reference TRBV7-2 and TRBJ2-7 provide the parts outside the CDR3, is GAGVSQSPSNKVTEKGKDVELRCDPISGHTALYWYRQSLGQGLEFLIYFQGNSAPDKSGLPSDRFSAERTGGSVSTLTIQRTQQEDSAVYLCASSFQGAVGEQYFGPGTRLTVT.

The rearrangement uses TRBV6-6 and TRBJ1-2, with 9 bases identical to TRBD1. The germline CDR1 and CDR2 sequences are MNHNY and SVGAGI (reference sequence). The CDR3 contains 15 residues. V shed 2 bases, J shed 7 bases, and the junction held 8 bases outside the gene matches. This CDR3 is CASSYGTGRAGGYTF. In DNA form, the CDR3 reads TGTGCCAGCAGTTACGGGACAGGGCGCGCAGGTGGCTACACCTTC.

This chain links TRBV5-1 with TRBJ2-5, with TRBD2 identical over 10 bases. V was pared by 2 bases and J by 1 base, with 5 bases of the junction left unmatched. Germline loops: CDR1 SGHRS, CDR2 YFSETQ. The CDR3 contains 16 residues. This chain's CDR3 is CASSLPSGGSQETQYF. In DNA form, the CDR3 reads TGCGCCAGCAGCTTACCTAGCGGGGGTTCCCAAGAGACCCAGTACTTC.

The V gene is TRBV5-6, the J gene TRBJ2-1, with unresolved D. V lost 0 bases to trimming and J lost 13 bases, with 8 bases between them. The CDR3 length is 11 residues. CDR1 and CDR2 from the germline V gene are SGHDT and YYEEEE. This CDR3 reads CASSLDDRQFF. The CDR3 coding sequence is TGTGCCAGCAGCTTGGACGATCGACAGTTCTTC.

J is TRBJ2-7 and V is TRBV6-5; the match to TRBD2 covers 8 bases. The length of the CDR3 is 13 residues. Germline V lookup: CDR1 MNHEY, CDR2 SVGAGI. V shed 9 bases and J 1 base; nucleotides not matched to a gene: 5. CDR3 sequence: CASSGGQSYEQYF. CDR3 sequence (DNA): TGTGCCAGTTCGGGGGGGCAGTCCTACGAGCAGTACTTC.

The chain has TRBV4-1 and TRBJ2-2; no firm D call. Trimming removed 4 bases at V and 5 bases at J, with 8 bases between. CDR1 is MGHRA, CDR2 YSYEKL, per germline. The CDR3 is made up of 13 amino acids. The CDR3 DNA follows: TGCGCCAGCAGCCTCGAAGGAACCGGGGAGCTGTTTTTT. Residues: CASSLEGTGELFF.

This clone has a handful of counts. The genes are TRBV10-3 and TRBJ2-7, with 8 nucleotides matching TRBD1. Germline values: CDR1 ENHRY, CDR2 SYGVKD. V lost 6 bases to trimming and J lost 4 bases; unmatched junction nucleotides: 8. CDR3 length equals 14 residues. In nucleotides, the CDR3 is TGTGCCATCAGGGAGACAGGGGCTGTTTACGAGCAGTACTTC. Its protein product is CAIRETGAVYEQYF.

The chain recombines TRBV7-3 with TRBJ1-6; TRBD1 might be the D (6 bases). Between the trimmed V and J ends, which lost 1 base and 9 bases, there was a span of 10 bases. The CDR3 runs to 14 residues. Germline V CDR1 and CDR2: SGHTA, FQGTGA. The CDR3 loop reads CASSLSIQGSPLHF. CDR3 nucleotides: TGTGCCAGCAGCTTAAGCATACAGGGTTCACCCCTCCACTTT.

This clone was counted once. The chain carries TRBV9 and TRBJ2-1; no clear D. CDR1 is SGDLS, CDR2 YYNGEE, per germline. There are 13 residues in the CDR3. The V end was cut by 0 bases, the J end by 4 bases, with 5 bases between. CDR3 sequence: CASSVESYNEQFF. The DNA for the CDR3 is TGTGCCAGCAGCGTAGAGAGTTACAATGAGCAGTTCTTC. The whole variable domain, filled in from reference TRBV9 and TRBJ2-1, reads DSGVTQTPKHLITATGQRVTLRCSPRSGDLSVYWYQQSLDQGLQFLIQYYNGEERAKGNILERFSAQQFPDLHSELNLSSLELGDSALYFCASSVESYNEQFFGPGTRLTVL.

The V and J genes are TRBV5-6 and TRBJ1-3; tentative D call: TRBD1 (6 bases). CDR3 size: 15 residues. V lost 3 bases to trimming and J lost 5 bases, with 15 bases between them. The germline V gene has CDR1 SGHDT and CDR2 YYEEEE. The CDR3 DNA reads as TGTGCCAGCAGCTCCGACCAGGGGCCGAGAAACACCATATATTTT. Residues: CASSSDQGPRNTIYF.

By share, this clone counts as medium-sized (0.01 to 0.1%). The V and J genes are TRBV19 and TRBJ2-1; D is uncertain. Trimming removed 1 base at V and 2 bases at J, with 9 bases between. From germline, CDR1 is LNHDA and CDR2 SQIVND (reference sequence). The CDR3 totals 15 residues. CDR3 sequence reads: CASSIGTATYNEQFF. The CDR3 coding sequence is TGTGCCAGTAGTATAGGAACAGCGACCTACAATGAGCAGTTCTTC.

The count of this clone is one. This chain connects TRBV9 to TRBJ1-4; TRBD1 might be the D (5 bases). The germline V gene encodes CDR1 SGDLS and CDR2 YYNGEE. The CDR3 extends over 15 amino acids. Between the trimmed V and J ends, which lost 2 bases and 6 bases, there was a span of 14 bases. The CDR3 region is CASSVGAGRYEKLFF. CDR3 coding DNA: TGTGCCAGCAGCGTTGGGGCAGGGAGATATGAAAAACTGTTTTTT. Together with reference TRBV9 and TRBJ1-4, the CDR3 gives the full variable domain: DSGVTQTPKHLITATGQRVTLRCSPRSGDLSVYWYQQSLDQGLQFLIQYYNGEERAKGNILERFSAQQFPDLHSELNLSSLELGDSALYFCASSVGAGRYEKLFFGSGTQLSVL.

The chain links TRBV6-5 to TRBJ1-2; D not resolved. Looked up from germline, CDR1 is MNHEY and CDR2 is SVGAGI. V lost 2 bases and J 4 bases, leaving 14 bases between the germline ends. CDR3 length: 15 amino acids. CDR3 region: CASSYRRNNPYGYTF. The CDR3 coding sequence is TGTGCCAGCAGTTACCGTCGGAATAACCCCTATGGCTACACCTTC.

V usage is TRBV6-1 and J usage is TRBJ1-1, with D unclear. Looked up from germline, CDR1 is MNHNS and CDR2 is SASEGT. Trimming stripped 0 bases from V and 6 bases from J, with 11 bases between. The CDR3 has 14 amino acids. CDR3 nucleotides: TGTGCCAGCAGTGAAGCATGGGGAATAGCTGAAGCTTTCTTT. Amino acid sequence: CASSEAWGIAEAFF.

Concerning this clone: The junction departs from the called germline gene at one end, perhaps through a read error. The V call is TRBV5-6, the J call TRBJ1-3; D call uncertain. The CDR3 length is 16 residues. CDR1 is SGHDT, CDR2 YYEEEE, per germline. CDR3 loop: CASSLVRDYSRNTIYF. The CDR3 DNA reads as TGTGCCAGCAGCTTGGTTAGGGATTACTCTAGAAACACCATATATTTT.

The J gene is TRBJ2-7, the V gene TRBV28; TRBD2 matches at 8 bases. Germline values: CDR1 MDHEN, CDR2 SYDVKM. This CDR3 region has 15 residues. The trim removed 4 bases at V and 0 bases at J, leaving 5 bases unmatched. In nucleotides, the CDR3 is TGTGCCAGCAGTTCCACGGGACTAGGCTCCTACGAGCAGTACTTC. It is translated as CASSSTGLGSYEQYF.

V and J are TRBV5-5 and TRBJ1-2; 12 bases agree with TRBD1. Per germline, CDR1 SGHKS and CDR2 YYEKEE (reference sequence). This CDR3 has 14 residues. Losses at the gene ends were 4 bases for V and 8 bases for J; bases not matched to a gene: 6. In nucleotides, the CDR3 is TGTGCCAGCAGCCCGGGACAGGGGGCGAGAGGCTACACCTTC. It specifies CASSPGQGARGYTF.

The V call is TRBV9, the J call TRBJ2-3; D might be TRBD1 (6 bases). Germline V gives CDR1 SGDLS, CDR2 YYNGEE. The CDR3 is made up of 16 amino acids. Between the trimmed V and J ends, which lost 4 bases and 4 bases, there was a span of 19 bases. The CDR3 region is CASSPVLGGSSDTQYF. The CDR3 bases are TGTGCCAGCAGCCCGGTATTAGGGGGATCCTCAGATACGCAGTATTTT. The full variable domain, with the rest looked up from reference TRBV9 and TRBJ2-3, is DSGVTQTPKHLITATGQRVTLRCSPRSGDLSVYWYQQSLDQGLQFLIQYYNGEERAKGNILERFSAQQFPDLHSELNLSSLELGDSALYFCASSPVLGGSSDTQYFGPGTRLTVL.